A single sample gave rise to the 24 T cell receptor beta chains below, sequenced in a study of T cell responses to AZD1222 COVID-19 vaccine (dated by TCRdb to 2020 to 2023). The time point label on this specimen signifies: baseline before first vaccination. Library construction relied on the immunoSEQ multiplex PCR assay. As stored in TCRdb, this immuneACCESS dataset retains in-frame rearrangements with V and J assigned. A fraction of the clones does not appear; measured against another copy, unresolved V genes explain less than half of the discrepancy, and the remainder lacks a known reason. The sample yields some 100,000 clones; about 83% were counted once. 3.3% of the sample is held by the ten biggest clonotypes. The source material was peripheral blood, sampled on day 0 of AZD1222 vaccination. These receptors were taken from an adult in good health.

The chain is built from TRBV12-5 and TRBJ2-1; no reliable D call. The V and J ends lost 6 bases and 9 bases respectively, with 12 bases between them. CDR3 length: 12 residues. Per germline, CDR1 LGHNT and CDR2 FRNRAP. The CDR3 nucleotides read TGTGCTAGTGGCCCTAGAGACGGTGAGCAGTTCTTC. Translating it yields CASGPRDGEQFF.

This clone was found a few times. The rearrangement uses TRBV7-9 and TRBJ2-7; the match to TRBD2 covers 12 bases. CDR3 length equals 15 residues. The V gene end was trimmed by 4 bases and the J gene end by 5 bases; junction bases not matched to a gene: 6. Germline V gene data show CDR1 as SEHNR and CDR2 as FQNEAQ (reference sequence). DNA for the CDR3: TGTGCCAGCAGCTCCCCTAGCGGGGGGGGTCACGAGCAGTACTTC. This codes for CASSSPSGGGHEQYF. The full variable domain, its missing parts supplied by reference TRBV7-9 and TRBJ2-7, is DTGVSQNPRHKITKRGQNVTFRCDPISEHNRLYWYRQTLGQGPEFLTYFQNEAQLEKSRLLSDRFSAERPKGSFSTLEIQRTEQGDSAMYLCASSSPSGGGHEQYFGPGTRLTVT.

This chain links TRBV7-9 with TRBJ2-5; perhaps D is TRBD1 or TRBD2 (5 bases each). Germline lookup yields CDR1 SEHNR and CDR2 FQNEAQ (reference sequence). CDR3 length: 14 residues. The V and J ends lost 1 base and 2 bases respectively, with 8 bases between them. The CDR3 bases are TGTGCCAGCAGCTTAGTAGGGGAGCAAGAGACCCAGTACTTC. It specifies CASSLVGEQETQYF. Complete variable domain (other parts from reference TRBV7-9 and TRBJ2-5): DTGVSQNPRHKITKRGQNVTFRCDPISEHNRLYWYRQTLGQGPEFLTYFQNEAQLEKSRLLSDRFSAERPKGSFSTLEIQRTEQGDSAMYLCASSLVGEQETQYFGPGTRLLVL.

V and J are TRBV6-6 and TRBJ2-1; TRBD2 agrees at 15 bases. This CDR3 spans 13 amino acids. V lost 10 bases, J lost 9 bases, and 4 bases stayed unmatched. Germline assignment: CDR1 MNHNY and CDR2 SVGAGI (reference sequence). CDR3 in amino acids: CATGLAGGSEQFF. The CDR3 nucleotides read TGTGCCACGGGACTAGCGGGGGGAAGTGAGCAGTTCTTC.

The chain uses TRBV6-2 or TRBV6-3 and TRBJ2-1; TRBD2 matches 9 bases. The ends lost 5 bases at V and 1 base at J; junction bases unmatched: 3. Germline V CDR1 and CDR2: MNHEY, SVGEGT. The CDR3 has 15 amino acids. In DNA form, the CDR3 reads TGTGCCAGCAGTCGACTAGCGGCGTCCTACAATGAGCAGTTCTTC. Its protein is CASSRLAASYNEQFF.

There are a few counts of this clone. This rearrangement joins TRBV7-9 to TRBJ1-1, with 8 bases identical to TRBD1. This CDR3 has 12 amino acids. The J segment lost 11 bases and the V segment lost 6 bases, leaving 8 bases of the junction unmatched. Germline V gene sequence: CDR1 SEHNR, CDR2 FQNEAQ (reference sequence). For the CDR3, the DNA is TGTGCCAGCAGACAAACAGGGGGACGTGCTTTCTTT. Protein: CASRQTGGRAFF.

This chain joins TRBV10-3 and TRBJ1-3, with 12 bases matching TRBD1. The CDR3 consists of 15 residues. Trimming took 9 bases from V and 3 from J; bases not matched to a gene: 6. The germline V gene has CDR1 ENHRY and CDR2 SYGVKD. The CDR3 spells CAIGTGGSYGNTIYF. The CDR3 DNA is TGTGCCATAGGGACAGGGGGCTCATATGGAAACACCATATATTTT.

The V call is TRBV28, the J call TRBJ1-3; D perhaps matches TRBD1 (6 bases). Germline V CDR1 and CDR2: MDHEN, SYDVKM. The length of the CDR3 is 14 residues. The germline V and J ends were trimmed by 8 bases and 0 bases, with 11 bases remaining between them. Here the CDR3 DNA reads TGTGCCAGCCTGGGGGGCGCCTCTGGAAACACCATATATTTT. It specifies CASLGGASGNTIYF. The whole variable domain, filled in from reference TRBV28 and TRBJ1-3, reads DVKVTQSSRYLVKRTGEKVFLECVQDMDHENMFWYRQDPGLGLRLIYFSYDVKMKEKGDIPEGYSVSREKKERFSLILESASTNQTSMYLCASLGGASGNTIYFGEGSWLTVV.

The rearrangement joins TRBV11-2 to TRBJ1-5; TRBD1 might be the D (5 bases). The CDR3 length is 15 residues. Germline-derived CDR1 and CDR2 are SGHAT and FQNNGV. The germline V and J ends were trimmed by 1 base and 4 bases, with 11 bases remaining between them. The CDR3 protein is CASSLGGRPNQPQHF. The CDR3 nucleotides are TGTGCCAGCAGCTTAGGGGGCAGACCGAATCAGCCCCAGCATTTT.

This clone was observed a few times. The rearrangement links TRBV14 to TRBJ1-1; D perhaps matches TRBD1 (6 bases). The germline V gene encodes CDR1 SGHDN and CDR2 FVKESK. The CDR3 has 14 residues. V lost 2 bases, J lost 5 bases, and 12 bases lay in between. CDR3 sequence (DNA): TGTGCCAGCAGCCAAAGGACAGCTAAGACTGAAGCTTTCTTT. It codes for CASSQRTAKTEAFF. Complete variable domain (other parts from reference TRBV14 and TRBJ1-1): EAGVTQFPSHSVIEKGQTVTLRCDPISGHDNLYWYRRVMGKEIKFLLHFVKESKQDESGMPNNRFLAERTGGTYSTLKVQPAELEDSGVYFCASSQRTAKTEAFFGQGTRLTVV.

The CDR3 is CASSLGTTNEKLFF. The CDR3 bases are TGCGCCAGCAGCTTGGGGACAACTAATGAAAAACTGTTTTTT. This chain joins TRBV5-1 and TRBJ1-4; D is uncertain. The V gene lost 0 bases and the J gene lost 0 bases, with 3 bases spanning the gap. This CDR3 is built from 14 residues. Germline V gives CDR1 SGHRS, CDR2 YFSETQ.

CDR3 in DNA: TGTGCCAGTAGTTCCCGGACAGGTCGAGGAAACATTCAGTACTTC. Translating it yields CASSSRTGRGNIQYF. This chain joins TRBV19 and TRBJ2-4, with 7 nucleotides matching TRBD1. Germline trimming cut 5 bases from V and 6 bases from J; bases unmatched to any gene: 10. The CDR3 has 15 residues. Germline loops: CDR1 LNHDA, CDR2 SQIVND (reference sequence).

A few counts support this clone. Sequence at one end of the junction differs from germline and may be a read error. This chain joins TRBV19 and TRBJ2-7, with D maybe TRBD2 (6 bases). Germline values: CDR1 LNHDA, CDR2 SQIVND (reference sequence). CDR3 size: 11 residues. CDR3 nucleotides: TGTGCCAGTAGTATCGCCGGGACTGTCGTCTTC. Encoded protein: CASSIAGTVVF.

V is TRBV30 and J is TRBJ1-5; TRBD1 aligns across 9 bases. The CDR3 is 17 amino acids. Germline CDR1 and CDR2: GTSNPN and SVGIG (reference sequence). J gave up 2 bases and V 0 bases, and 8 bases lay outside the gene matches. CDR3 sequence: CAWSVDRGKVGNQPQHF. The CDR3 DNA follows: TGTGCCTGGAGTGTAGACAGGGGGAAGGTGGGCAATCAGCCCCAGCATTTT.

The rearrangement uses TRBV5-1 and TRBJ1-1; D perhaps matches TRBD1 (6 bases). The V gene lost 0 bases and the J gene lost 5 bases, with 14 bases spanning the gap. The germline V gene has CDR1 SGHRS and CDR2 YFSETQ. This CDR3 is built from 15 residues. CDR3 sequence: CASSLVQGTLTEAFF. CDR3 coding DNA: TGCGCCAGCAGCTTGGTGCAGGGGACTTTAACTGAAGCTTTCTTT.

This clone is a singleton in its sample. V gene TRBV6-5 combines with J gene TRBJ1-4; D may be TRBD1 (6 bases). Germline V gene data show CDR1 as MNHEY and CDR2 as SVGAGI. Trimming left V 5 bases short and J 5 bases short, with 15 bases between. The CDR3 length is 15 residues. CDR3 DNA: TGTGCCAGCAGTCGCGGGACACCCTACAATGAAAAACTGTTTTTT. Its protein is CASSRGTPYNEKLFF.

This sequence joins TRBV7-2 and TRBJ1-3, with a weak D call TRBD1 (5 bases). V was clipped by 9 bases and J by 0 bases, with 12 bases between them. Germline V gene data show CDR1 as SGHTA and CDR2 as FQGNSA. This CDR3 spans 14 amino acids. CDR3 protein: CASSRAYSGNTIYF. CDR3 coding DNA: TGTGCCAGTAGCAGGGCTTACTCTGGAAACACCATATATTTT.

The V gene is TRBV5-6, the J gene TRBJ2-7; D gene unclear. V was clipped by 1 base and J by 9 bases, with 11 bases between them. CDR3 length: 12 amino acids. CDR1 is SGHDT, CDR2 YYEEEE, per germline. CDR3 nucleotide sequence: TGTGCCAGCAGCTTGAGGGTTTCGCGGCAGTACTTC. Translated: CASSLRVSRQYF.

The chain employs TRBV19 and TRBJ1-6, with 7 bases fitting TRBD1. Germline trimming cut 10 bases from V and 7 bases from J; bases unmatched to any gene: 13. This CDR3 is 15 amino acids long. The germline CDR1 and CDR2 sequences are LNHDA and SQIVND (reference sequence). CDR3 loop: CATQRQGQRNSPLHF. As DNA, the CDR3 is TGTGCCACCCAACGCCAGGGACAGCGAAATTCACCCCTCCACTTT.

The rearrangement links TRBV7-9 to TRBJ2-7; D is unclear. The V end lost 1 base, the J end lost 3 bases, and 4 bases lay between the germline ends. The CDR3 is 12 residues long. CDR1 is SEHNR and CDR2 is FQNEAQ in the germline V gene (reference sequence). This CDR3 reads CASSLGRYEQYF. The CDR3 bases are TGTGCCAGCAGCTTAGGGCGCTACGAGCAGTACTTC.

This chain uses TRBV9 with TRBJ2-5, with 7 positions matching TRBD1. From germline, CDR1 is SGDLS and CDR2 YYNGEE. This CDR3 comprises 15 residues. V lost 4 bases to trimming and J lost 2 bases; unmatched junction nucleotides: 8. The chain's CDR3 is CASSLTPGQQETQYF. The CDR3 DNA reads as TGTGCCAGCAGCCTGACTCCGGGACAGCAAGAGACCCAGTACTTC.

This clone was found a few times. The rearrangement joins TRBV19 to TRBJ2-7, with D possibly TRBD2 on 6 matching bases. CDR1 and CDR2 (germline): LNHDA, SQIVND (reference sequence). The germline V and J ends were trimmed by 5 bases and 4 bases, with 24 bases remaining between them. The length of the CDR3 is 17 residues. The CDR3 sequence: CASSPRTFSGGKYEQYF. The CDR3 DNA follows: TGTGCCAGTAGTCCCCGGACATTTAGCGGAGGCAAGTACGAGCAGTACTTC.

The chain uses TRBV5-1 and TRBJ1-2; tentatively, D is TRBD1 (5 bases). This CDR3 is 13 amino acids long. Trimming cost V 0 bases and J 8 bases, with 11 bases left between them. Germline lookup yields CDR1 SGHRS and CDR2 YFSETQ. Here the CDR3 DNA reads TGCGCCAGCAGCTTGGAACAGGAGTACGGCTACACCTTC. It translates to CASSLEQEYGYTF.

This clone was counted once. The chain has TRBV6-4 and TRBJ1-2, with D possibly matching TRBD1 (6 bases). This CDR3 is 15 amino acids long. Germline V gene lookup returns CDR1 MRHNA and CDR2 SNTAGT. V shed 10 bases and J shed 8 bases, with 26 bases lying between them. The CDR3 coding sequence is TGTGCCATTTCGACGTCCTCAGGGGTGTCAGGCGGCTACACCTTC. Protein: CAISTSSGVSGGYTF.